This is a list of T cell receptor beta chains from one sample in a study of T-cell memory formation after mild COVID-19. One entry per CDR3 protein, called by TCRdb with MiXCR from the 5' RACE reads. This sample has a few hundred thousand distinct CDR3 sequences, with roughly 8.2% found just once. Sequencing was carried out using PBMCs or a T cell subset sorted from them (not recorded which). The origin of the receptors is a man between 18 and 35 years old who had mild COVID-19 (a few samples of this study predate the infection). Cell type and time point are not known. Both conserved end residues are part of each CDR3. The order of the fields is V gene, J gene, CDR3 protein.

>TRBV12-3/TRBV12-4|TRBJ2-1
CASSRTLGVETGEQFF
>TRBV5-1|TRBJ1-6
CASSLVQSSYNSPLHF
>TRBV24-1|TRBJ2-1
CATSDRAYNEQFF
>TRBV7-9|TRBJ2-5
CASSAGSGETQYF
>TRBV5-6|TRBJ1-1
CASSFEFRTGVHTEAFF
>TRBV12-3/TRBV12-4|TRBJ1-5
CASSPWGQPQHF
>TRBV5-1|TRBJ1-4
CASSSVGELNEKLFF
>TRBV5-1|TRBJ2-1
CASSPWTFISEQFF
>TRBV4-1|TRBJ2-5
CASSLGYPETQYF
>TRBV24-1|TRBJ2-3
CATSDRDRDTQYF
>TRBV20-1|TRBJ2-1
CSARSHLWAGGHNEQFF
>TRBV6-6|TRBJ2-1
CASSYGGGSSYNEQFF
>TRBV2|TRBJ1-4
CASSDKTNEKLFF
>TRBV7-9|TRBJ2-3
CASSTNRGAGGDTQYF
>TRBV6-6|TRBJ2-3
CASSSDRGVYFSDTQYF
>TRBV12-3/TRBV12-4|TRBJ1-3
CASSVGQASGNTIYF
>TRBV3-1|TRBJ1-1
CASSQQSQTTEAFF
>TRBV27|TRBJ1-5
CASSPLQGIGQPQHF
>TRBV4-3|TRBJ1-3
CASSQDLGVTGNTIYF
>TRBV12-3/TRBV12-4|TRBJ1-5
CASEAQLNQPQHF
>TRBV9|TRBJ2-2
CASSAQDTGELFF
>TRBV6-2/TRBV6-3|TRBJ1-3
CASGRDIYSGNTIYF
>TRBV7-3|TRBJ2-1
CASSSSRGNEQFF
>TRBV20-1|TRBJ2-3
CSASGLAVTDTQYF
>TRBV7-9|TRBJ2-3
CASSPLTISADTQYF
>TRBV5-1|TRBJ2-1
CASSPGPGTNEQFF
>TRBV12-3/TRBV12-4|TRBJ2-2
CASSYTPRELFF
>TRBV5-1|TRBJ2-3
CASSGQDRVGTDTQYF
>TRBV20-1|TRBJ1-1
CSAPGVDTLNTEAFF
>TRBV7-2|TRBJ2-7
CASSLDAGGSYEQYF
>TRBV20-1|TRBJ2-2
CSARGGPTLNTGELFF
>TRBV6-5|TRBJ2-5
CASSYSVSYQETQYF
>TRBV4-1|TRBJ2-7
CASSKAPRDRSYEQYF
>TRBV10-3|TRBJ2-3
CAIRGTGSSADTQYF
>TRBV7-9|TRBJ2-3
CASSLRPIGDTQYF
>TRBV4-3|TRBJ2-3
CASSREHREGGRGTDTQYF
>TRBV12-3/TRBV12-4|TRBJ2-7
CASSLVGGAGYEQYF
>TRBV4-3|TRBJ2-5
CASSQDPEAGGETQYF
>TRBV7-9|TRBJ2-2
CASSRARIVNTGELFF
>TRBV30|TRBJ2-2
CAWTRQGHTGELFF
>TRBV18|TRBJ2-1
CASSRVLNEQFF
>TRBV4-3|TRBJ2-5
CASSQDLGSLVLGETQYF
>TRBV6-2/TRBV6-3|TRBJ1-1
CASSYGGGEAFF
>TRBV7-3|TRBJ2-6
CASSLSGANYAGANVLTF
>TRBV7-6|TRBJ2-7
CASSETSGRYEQYF
>TRBV7-2|TRBJ1-2
CASSSYSWGADYGYTF
>TRBV5-8|TRBJ1-5
CASSPRQGTRLEPQHF
>TRBV6-1|TRBJ2-5
CASSEQLETQYF
>TRBV18|TRBJ1-1
CASSLALDREIAEAFF
>TRBV4-3|TRBJ1-4
CASSQDGQTHGKLFF
>TRBV19|TRBJ1-6
CASAFDTGNSPLHF